A selection of T cell receptor beta chains follows, all from one sample in a study of cytomegalovirus exposure and HLA in healthy donors. Repertoires were generated with immunoSEQ multiplex PCR, while TCRdb's copy carries only in-frame clones and drops some. Seen here are approximately 100,000 clones, 75% to 85% observed once, and the top ten hold roughly 9.7%. The sample consisted of PBMCs. These receptors originate from a man younger than 35 in good health and CMV-seropositive. Each CDR3 is given with its conserved first and last residue.

v_call | cdr3_aa
TRBV28 | CASTPLAGLSDTQYF
TRBV7-9 | CASSFRQGPPYEQYF
TRBV27 | CASVGGGAYNEQFF
TRBV6-6 | CASSYSQGANVLTF
TRBV21-1 | CASSGQINSPLHF
TRBV18 | CASSPLGGYNSPLHF
TRBV9 | CASTVTSGNTGELFF
TRBV2 | CASSPHPSGGADLFRETQYF
TRBV15 | CATSGPGQGGEKLFF
TRBV6-1 | CASSGLGQGLNQPQHF
TRBV6-1 | CASREQGAGNTIYF
TRBV9 | CASSLGAGESYNEQFF
TRBV5-1 | CASSLGHPLDTEAFF
TRBV28 | CASSIDPFRDLNTGELFF
TRBV5-4 | CASQEADMNTEAFF
TRBV2 | CASSAELSNNQPQHF
TRBV27 | CAALGGTEAFF
TRBV11-2 | CASSLEGLASADTQYF
TRBV5-4 | CASSFLLQAITHNSPLHF
TRBV6-1 | CASQSGNEGYTF
TRBV6-6 | CASSYLQGYTGELFF
TRBV7-2 | CASSTRRGLEQYF
TRBV18 | CASSPTYYPSSSTDTQYF
TRBV5-1 | CASSVLGDRVSEAFF
TRBV5-4 | CASSPTGSNTEAFF
TRBV19 | CASSMQGPGANVLTF
TRBV6-5 | CASSYGQGGYEQYF
TRBV2 | CASRLTGVYEQFF
TRBV9 | CASSVGIAGSYEQYF
TRBV4-1 | CASSQGPGQGTNTEAFF
TRBV5-1 | CATSSRGSTQETQYF
TRBV6-5 | CASSYGTGVNEKLFF
TRBV6-1 | CASRRAGGQETQYF
TRBV7-9 | CASINGRGGAGETQYF
TRBV6-5 | CASRISFSEKLFF
TRBV18 | CASSSGLAGIGELFF
TRBV5-6 | CASSLFSSDPGDTEAFF
TRBV5-4 | CASSGAGVTSYEQYF
TRBV13 | CASSSGQGDGYTF
TRBV5-1 | CASSQFSGGMETQYF
TRBV2 | CAIGMTSGGPNTGELFF
TRBV9 | CASSPGHAGVRSYEQYF
TRBV27 | CASSRRRQQGAQETQYF
TRBV5-6 | CASSLAGVDIQYF
TRBV13 | CASRAGVNTEAFF
TRBV21-1 | CASSKGSGKNTEAFF
TRBV10-3 | CAISESGGPSSGANVLTF
TRBV30 | CAWSAGVGEQYF
TRBV6-1 | CASSGGRDRSNSPLHF
TRBV6-1 | CASSADRGDGYTF
TRBV13 | CASSVPRGSYYEQYF
TRBV7-9 | CASSLEVRLEQFF
TRBV30 | CAWSTPDRYYGYTF
TRBV2 | CASSEAGQQGQPQHF
TRBV4-2 | CASSQLSGGLQETQYF
TRBV7-9 | CASSLVGGYTEAFF
TRBV19 | CASSFNGGEQYF
TRBV18 | CASSQKGQGQAFF
TRBV14 | CASSQSGGGYNEQFF
TRBV6-5 | CASGVGTGTRGYTF